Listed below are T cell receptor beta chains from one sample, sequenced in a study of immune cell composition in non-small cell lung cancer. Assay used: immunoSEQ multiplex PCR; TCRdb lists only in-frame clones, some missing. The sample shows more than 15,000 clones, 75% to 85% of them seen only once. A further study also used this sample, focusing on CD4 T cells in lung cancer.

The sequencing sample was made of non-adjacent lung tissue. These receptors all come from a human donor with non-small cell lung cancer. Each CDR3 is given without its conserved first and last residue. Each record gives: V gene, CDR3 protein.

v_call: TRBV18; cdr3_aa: ASSFTGGATEAF
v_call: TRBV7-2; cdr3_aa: ASSSGTGRNSPLH
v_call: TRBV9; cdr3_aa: ASSGTGGDYGYT
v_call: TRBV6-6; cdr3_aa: ASRGGTQNSPLH
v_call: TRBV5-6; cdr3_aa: ASSWVGSTDTQY
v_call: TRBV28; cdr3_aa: ASSLAGGPSYEQY
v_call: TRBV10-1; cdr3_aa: ASSESQGIDQPQH
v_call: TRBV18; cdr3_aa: ASSPPTGGYNEQF
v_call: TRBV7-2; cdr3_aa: ASSLVGASAEAF
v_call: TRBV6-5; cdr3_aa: ASSYSTTGDQPQH
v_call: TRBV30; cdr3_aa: AWSVQETQY
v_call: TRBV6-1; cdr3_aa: ASSIRVRDQPQH
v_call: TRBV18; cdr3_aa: ASSPSLPRQSAEAF
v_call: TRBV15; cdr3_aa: ATSERLAGGVEQF
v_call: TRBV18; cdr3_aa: ASSPTGLAGAYEQY
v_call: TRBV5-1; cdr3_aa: ASTSGGSTGELF
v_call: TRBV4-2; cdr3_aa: ASSQDLAGTPQKLF
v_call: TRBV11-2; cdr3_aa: ASRAINEDTIY
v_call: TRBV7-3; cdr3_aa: ASSFSVASGKNNEQF
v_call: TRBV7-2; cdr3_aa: ASSLHNSEQY
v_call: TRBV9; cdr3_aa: ASTYVTAYGYT
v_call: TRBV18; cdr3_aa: ASSPPDGQNEKLF
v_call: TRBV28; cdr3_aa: ASIGGSTDTQY
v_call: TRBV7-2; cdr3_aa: ASSSRQESGYT
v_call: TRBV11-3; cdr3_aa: ASTSRSSLRGTEAF
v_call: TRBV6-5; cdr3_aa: ASSYSSQGGYGYT
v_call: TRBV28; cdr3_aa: ASSRQGGYGYT
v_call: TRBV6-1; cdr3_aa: ASTLIESEQF
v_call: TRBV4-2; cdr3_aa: ASSQGQLVMNTEAF
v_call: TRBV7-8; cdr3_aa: ASSFWGGTPGETQY
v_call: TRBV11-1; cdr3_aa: ASSSDNEQF